These T cell receptor beta chains were read from a single sample in a study of CD8+ T cells in alopecia areata. Using immunoSEQ multiplex PCR, the repertoire was profiled, and TCRdb retains in-frame clones only, with some absent. The data contain 80,000 to 100,000 clones, about 40% of them singletons. The specimen was CD8+ T cells sorted from blood, collected at week 24, from a patient treated with tofacitinib. These receptors were obtained from a human donor with alopecia areata. CDR3s include the opening cysteine and the closing phenylalanine or tryptophan. A D gene is named only where the DNA matches it firmly. A clone size is listed for some rows: how often the clone was seen (once, few, many), or a class if it is expanded.

>TRBV7-9|NA|NA|TRBJ2-6
TGTGCCAGCAGCTTTAGACCTTCTGGGGCCAACGTCCTGACTTTC
CASSFRPSGANVLTF
>TRBV29-1|NA|few|TRBJ2-7
TGCAGCGTGCAGGTTGGAGATACCCCCTACGAGCAGTACTTC
CSVQVGDTPYEQYF
>TRBV6-1|NA|many|TRBJ2-4
TGTGCCAGCGGGGGGCCAGGAACCAAAAACATTCAGTACTTC
CASGGPGTKNIQYF
>TRBV15|NA|NA|TRBJ1-5
TGTGCCACCAGCAATCGGGGCGGTTCCCAGGGAAATCAGCCCCAGCATTTT
CATSNRGGSQGNQPQHF
>TRBV10-3|NA|few|TRBJ2-1
TGTGCCATCGGCTACTCCTACAATGAGCAGTTCTTC
CAIGYSYNEQFF
>TRBV5-1|NA|NA|TRBJ2-7
TGCGCCAGCAGCTTGGAGGAGTGGTGGCCCTACGAGCAGTACTTC
CASSLEEWWPYEQYF
>TRBV4-1|NA|few|TRBJ2-1
TGTGCCAGCAGCCCCCTAGGGCCTGAGCAGTTCTTC
CASSPLGPEQFF
>TRBV30|NA|NA|TRBJ1-5
TGTGCCTGGAGCACTCAATATCAGCCCCAGCATTTT
CAWSTQYQPQHF
>TRBV6-5|NA|NA|TRBJ2-1
TGTGCCAGCAGTAACCATGGCGGGCAGTTCTTC
CASSNHGGQFF
>TRBV5-1|NA|few|TRBJ1-1
TGCGCCAGCAACCAAGTAGGTTTTGGAAGGACTGAAGCTTTCTTT
CASNQVGFGRTEAFF
>TRBV14|NA|NA|TRBJ1-5
TGTGCCAGCAGCCTAGAGGGATACAGCAATCAGCCCCAGCATTTT
CASSLEGYSNQPQHF
>TRBV29-1|NA|NA|TRBJ1-1
TGCAGCGTTGGGTATGGGACTGAAGCTTTCTTT
CSVGYGTEAFF
>TRBV27|NA|NA|TRBJ1-1
TGTGCCAGCAGCCCCGGGGTAATCACTGAAGCTTTCTTT
CASSPGVITEAFF
>TRBV6-1|NA|NA|TRBJ1-5
TGTGCCAGCAGTGAAAGGACAGTAATCAATCAGCCCCAGCATTTT
CASSERTVINQPQHF
>TRBV9|NA|NA|TRBJ1-5
TGTGCCAGCAGTAAGGGCAATCAGCCCCAGCATTTT
CASSKGNQPQHF
>TRBV5-4|NA|NA|TRBJ2-1
TGTGCCAGCAGCTTGCTTGAGTTAGGGGACAATGAGCAGTTCTTC
CASSLLELGDNEQFF
>TRBV5-6|NA|NA|TRBJ2-7
TGTGCCAGCAGCTTGAGTCAGGGCAGCACCTACGAGCAGTACTTC
CASSLSQGSTYEQYF
>TRBV15|NA|NA|TRBJ1-1
TGTGCCACCAGCAGACCTGGCGGGGGTGTGAACACTGAAGCTTTCTTT
CATSRPGGGVNTEAFF
>TRBV12-5|NA|NA|TRBJ2-5
TGTGCTAGTGGTTTGGATACGGAGACCCAGTACTTC
CASGLDTETQYF
>TRBV19|TRBD1|few|TRBJ2-7
TGTGCCAGTTCGGTACAGGGGGCGCAAGAGCAGTACTTC
CASSVQGAQEQYF
>TRBV5-8|NA|NA|TRBJ2-5
TGTGCCAGCAGCCCCGGGGACGGGACGAGGACCCAGTACTTC
CASSPGDGTRTQYF
>TRBV29-1|NA|few|TRBJ1-1
TGCAGCGTTGAACAGGTTGAAGCTTTCTTT
CSVEQVEAFF
>TRBV15|NA|NA|TRBJ1-1
TGTGCCACCAGCAGAGATCAAAGGGCTACTGAAGCTTTCTTT
CATSRDQRATEAFF
>TRBV29-1|NA|NA|TRBJ2-5
TGCAGCGTTGAAGGGGCACCCCAAGAGACCCAGTACTTC
CSVEGAPQETQYF
>TRBV30|NA|NA|TRBJ2-1
TGTGCCTCCCGTGGGGGCAACGCCTACAATGAGCAGTTCTTC
CASRGGNAYNEQFF
>TRBV10-3|TRBD1|few|TRBJ1-2
TGTGCCATCAGTTCCGGACAGGACGGCTACACCTTC
CAISSGQDGYTF
>TRBV11-2|NA|NA|TRBJ1-2
TGTGCCAGCAGCTCCGGGGGATACTATGGCTACACCTTC
CASSSGGYYGYTF
>TRBV4-3|NA|NA|TRBJ2-5
TGCGCCAGCAGCCAAGACGGGCGGGCGGACCAAGAGACCCAGTACTTC
CASSQDGRADQETQYF
>TRBV19|TRBD1|few|TRBJ1-5
TGTGCCAGTAGAAGGGACAGGGGATTTCAGCCCCAGCATTTT
CASRRDRGFQPQHF
>TRBV7-2|NA|NA|TRBJ2-3
TGTGCCAGCAGCTTAGGCAGGGATACGCAGTATTTT
CASSLGRDTQYF
>TRBV2|NA|NA|TRBJ2-7
TGTGCCAGCAGTGACAGCTACGAGCAGTACTTC
CASSDSYEQYF
>TRBV4-1|NA|NA|TRBJ2-7
TGCGCCAGCAGCCAAGATCTGAGTAATCTGGCCTACGAGCAGTACTTC
CASSQDLSNLAYEQYF
>TRBV27|NA|few|TRBJ2-1
TGTGCCAGCAGTGTTGGGACGGTTTACAATGAGCAGTTCTTC
CASSVGTVYNEQFF
>TRBV29-1|TRBD2|NA|TRBJ2-2
TGCAGCGTAGCCGGACTAGCGGGAGCCGGGGAGCTGTTTTTT
CSVAGLAGAGELFF
>TRBV7-9|NA|NA|TRBJ2-7
TGTGCCAGCAGCTTCGACATAGGTTCTTCTTCCTACGAGCAGTACTTC
CASSFDIGSSSYEQYF
>TRBV4-1|NA|few|TRBJ2-7
TGCGCCAGCAGCCAGGGGTACTCCTACGAGCAGTACTTC
CASSQGYSYEQYF
>TRBV7-9|NA|few|TRBJ2-1
TGTGCCAGCAGCTCCCCGGAGGGGAGGGGGGATGAGCAGTTCTTC
CASSSPEGRGDEQFF
>TRBV11-2|NA|NA|TRBJ2-7
TGTGCCAGCACCCAAGGGCTCTACGAGCAGTACTTC
CASTQGLYEQYF
>TRBV29-1|TRBD1|few|TRBJ1-1
TGCAGAGCTGGGACAGGGGGTATGAACACTGAAGCTTTCTTT
CRAGTGGMNTEAFF
>TRBV11-2|NA|few|TRBJ2-1
TGTGCCAGCAGCTTAGCTCCCAATGAGCAGTTCTTC
CASSLAPNEQFF
>TRBV11-2|TRBD1|few|TRBJ2-1
TGTGCCAGCAGCCAGGGACAGGGGTACAATGAGCAGTTCTTC
CASSQGQGYNEQFF
>TRBV29-1|NA|NA|TRBJ1-4
TGCAGCGTGGATAAGGGTGAGGGGGAACTGTTTTTT
CSVDKGEGELFF
>TRBV5-1|NA|NA|TRBJ2-1
TGCGCCAGCAGCCTTAGCCCAAGCTCCTACAATGAGCAGTTCTTC
CASSLSPSSYNEQFF
>TRBV7-9|NA|NA|TRBJ2-7
TGTGCCAGCAGCCTTGGAGGGCCGAGGTACGAGCAGTACTTC
CASSLGGPRYEQYF
>TRBV30|NA|NA|TRBJ1-2
TGTGCCTGGAGTGTGGGTGACTATGGCTACACCTTC
CAWSVGDYGYTF
>TRBV29-1|TRBD1|few|TRBJ1-3
TGCAGCGTTGGAGGGGACAGCTCTGGAAACACCATATATTTT
CSVGGDSSGNTIYF
>TRBV7-8|TRBD2|NA|TRBJ2-7
TGTGCCAGCAGCTTAGAGAGCGGGACCAACTCCTACGAGCAGTACTTC
CASSLESGTNSYEQYF
>TRBV5-6|NA|few|TRBJ2-4
TGTGCCAGCAGCTTGAAAGGATCAAACATTCAGTACTTC
CASSLKGSNIQYF
>TRBV7-9|TRBD1|NA|TRBJ2-7
TGTGCCAGCAGCACACGGGACAGGAGCTCCTACGAGCAGTACTTC
CASSTRDRSSYEQYF
>TRBV4-1|NA|NA|TRBJ2-1
TGCGCCAGCAGCCTAGATCGACAGGGAGGTTCCAATGAGCAGTTCTTC
CASSLDRQGGSNEQFF
>TRBV28|TRBD1|NA|TRBJ2-7
TGTGCCAGCAGCCCTAGGGACAGGACGTCCTCGTACGAGCAGTACTTC
CASSPRDRTSSYEQYF
>TRBV29-1|NA|few|TRBJ2-7
TGCAGCGCATTGACAGGAGGCTACGAGCAGTACTTC
CSALTGGYEQYF
>TRBV7-2|NA|NA|TRBJ2-4
TGTGCCAGCAGCTCGGGGACGGCCCTAGCCAAAAACATTCAGTACTTC
CASSSGTALAKNIQYF
>TRBV25-1|NA|NA|TRBJ2-2
TGTGCCAGCAACGGGGGAGGTGGCGGGGAGCTGTTTTTT
CASNGGGGGELFF